The entry that follows covers one T cell receptor (beta chain) sequence. What antigen it recognizes has not been identified. The sample holds no much larger clone one base away, and base qualities are not on file. V and J lose 2 bases and 9 bases, and a span of 12 bases separates them. The CDR3 spans 13 residues, from the cysteine through the phenylalanine. Left in the record is the CDR3 DNA by itself, 39 bases read in frame from the first base. The germline V gene yields MNHEY for CDR1 and SVGAGI for CDR2. These data originate in a study of blood T cells in healthy people across ages (dated by TCRdb to the mid-2010s). Some background on the complete study: In model experiments, template switching captured about one uniquely barcoded TCR beta cDNA molecule for every two T cells. To avoid experimental bias, donors of different ages were randomly spread across the sequencing lanes. The study measured age-related changes in TCR beta repertoire diversity using deep sequencing normalized with unique cDNA molecular identifiers. For two donors (one aged 18 to 30 and one aged 80 or older), the study analyzed two additional independent replicas of 1 million unique cDNA reads from the same blood draw. Four age groups were formed from the donors: young (average roughly 15 years), middle-aged (approximately 39), aged (approximately 60) and long-lived (around 82).

Donors were a few dozen systemically healthy Caucasian individuals from Russia aged roughly 6 to 100 years. Each donor gave about 9.2 milliliters of peripheral blood, drawn into EDTA-treated Vacutainer tubes. Ficoll-Paque density-gradient centrifugation was used to isolate PBMCs, with at least 6.5 million per sample. Total RNA was extracted from PBMCs with Trizol reagent, with at least 6 micrograms obtained per sample. Naive CD45RAhigh/CD27high T cell percentages were measured by flow cytometry on a PBMC aliquot from every donor. The library was obtained by 5' RACE. Sequencing used an Illumina HiSeq 2500. A second PCR of about 6 to 11 cycles was run with a J-beta primer mix and a sample-barcoded 5' primer. Each TCR beta cDNA molecule received a unique molecular identifier from a template-switch 5' adaptor carrying 12 random nucleotides. Each sample yielded at least 2.5 million CDR3-containing paired-end reads. First-strand cDNA synthesis was performed from all RNA using the Mint cDNA synthesis kit, with priming by a TRBC-specific oligonucleotide. After uracil-DNA glycosylase treatment, a first 18-cycle PCR used universal primers M1SS and BC2_uni_R on all cDNA. For the original study's pipeline: For normalization, 1 million high-quality reads, each with a distinct molecular identifier, were randomly selected from each sample. Reads sharing molecular identifiers were discarded rather than binned into consensus sequences. CDR3 identification, clonotype clustering and error correction used MiTCR with a Q25 quality threshold and the strictest error-elimination algorithm. A nonparametric unseen species model with Euler transformation was used to estimate a lower bound on total TCR beta diversity. TCRdb redid the processing of the public reads, applying fastp at Q25 and MiXCR, and retained in-frame beta chains. One record per CDR3 amino acid sequence lists the most common genes and DNA. The V and J calls were not made by the authors but by TCRdb's processing. In this sample the table shows under 2,000,000 distinct CDR3 sequences, about 49% of which occur a single time. In total, the top ten clones hold 2% to 2.5% of the sample.

Overall study results and their limits: Conclusive comparison of naive and antigen-experienced compartments was prevented by the profiling of bulk unsorted PBMCs. The long-lived group showed more naive CD4+ T cells, fewer expanded clones and increased TCR diversity than the aged group, suggesting age selection. Because donor CMV infection status was unknown, age-related changes in expanded clonotypes were potentially confounded. Total diversity estimates from one million sequenced T cells were considered lower bounds and underestimates. As age increased, observed TCR beta diversity per million T cells dropped in a roughly linear way, and a significant reduction was already evident by age around 41. There was a strong correlation between observed TCR beta diversity and the percentage of naive T cells measured by flow cytometry.

The chain is assembled from TRBV6-5 and TRBJ2-3, with TRBD1 as a weak D call on 7 bases. This TCR was sampled from a woman aged 40-49 years in good health. The sample taken for sequencing was blood. The CDR3 region reads CASSYEQGRTQYF. The nucleotides read TGTGCCAGCAGTTACGAACAGGGGAGGACGCAGTATTTT.